Listed here are 18 T cell receptor beta chains from one sample, sequenced in a study of T cell responses to AZD1222 COVID-19 vaccine. Produced via immunoSEQ multiplex PCR; TCRdb's table is partial and in-frame only. The sample lists 130,000 to 150,000 clones, around 91% occurring once. The sample was peripheral blood, taken on day 0 of AZD1222 vaccination. Every receptor here comes from an adult in good health.

V gene TRBV9 combines with J gene TRBJ2-5, with 9 positions matching TRBD2. Trimming took 2 bases from V and 1 from J; bases not matched to a gene: 3. This CDR3 region has 15 residues. From germline, CDR1 is SGDLS and CDR2 YYNGEE. CDR3 sequence: CASSVSGLAQETQYF. The CDR3 DNA follows: TGTGCCAGCAGCGTTTCGGGACTAGCCCAAGAGACCCAGTACTTC.

Note on this clone: An end of the junction differs from the germline gene, which may be a read error. The chain employs TRBV12-3 or TRBV12-4 and TRBJ2-7; D might be TRBD1 (5 bases). The CDR3 runs to 13 residues. CDR3 sequence (DNA): TGTGTCAGCAGTCAGGGCAGGGTTTACGAGCAGTACTTC. As protein: CVSSQGRVYEQYF.

The V and J genes are TRBV7-8 and TRBJ1-1; D possibly corresponds to TRBD1 (5 bases). The germline CDR1 and CDR2 sequences are SGHVS and FQNEAQ. V was trimmed by 5 bases and J by 10 bases, leaving 14 bases between them. This CDR3 has 12 residues. The CDR3, as DNA: TGTGCCAGCAGCCTTGCCGGGGGATCAGCTTTCTTT. Protein product: CASSLAGGSAFF. The variable domain in full, with the rest retrieved from reference TRBV7-8 and TRBJ1-1, is GAGVSQSPRYKVAKRGQDVALRCDPISGHVSLFWYQQALGQGPEFLTYFQNEAQLDKSGLPSDRFFAERPEGSVSTLKIQRTQQEDSAVYLCASSLAGGSAFFGQGTRLTVV.

There are a few counts of this clone. The genes are TRBV6-2 or TRBV6-3 and TRBJ1-3, with a possible D match to TRBD1 (5 bases). Germline V gene lookup returns CDR1 MNHEY and CDR2 SVGEGT. V was pared by 5 bases and J by 4 bases, with 15 bases between. There are 15 residues in the CDR3. The CDR3 nucleotides read TGTGCCAGCAGTCCCGCCGGGGCTGGAGGAAACACCATATATTTT. This gives the protein CASSPAGAGGNTIYF.

This clone was recorded only once. This rearrangement joins TRBV7-2 to TRBJ1-2; D remains ambiguous. The V end was cut by 7 bases, the J end by 8 bases, with 23 bases between. The germline CDR1 and CDR2 sequences are SGHTA and FQGNSA. The CDR3 consists of 15 residues. The CDR3 loop is CASTRIPDGVVGYTF. In nucleotides, the CDR3 is TGTGCCAGCACCCGCATCCCCGACGGCGTAGTAGGCTACACCTTC.

The chain recombines TRBV7-3 with TRBJ2-2; TRBD2 agrees at 12 bases. The J segment lost 3 bases and the V segment lost 8 bases, leaving 13 bases of the junction unmatched. The CDR3 covers 18 residues. CDR1 SGHTA and CDR2 FQGTGA come from the germline V gene. This CDR3 is CASALLAGGPGDTGELFF. CDR3 DNA sequence: TGTGCCAGCGCCCTCCTAGCGGGAGGGCCGGGGGACACCGGGGAGCTGTTTTTT.

The V call is TRBV9, the J call TRBJ1-1, with D perhaps matching TRBD1 (5 bases). The V gene lost 0 bases and the J gene lost 10 bases, with 25 bases spanning the gap. Germline V gives CDR1 SGDLS, CDR2 YYNGEE. This CDR3 is 17 amino acids long. CDR3 loop: CASSVAPPGQGSGGAFF. The CDR3 region has the DNA TGTGCCAGCAGCGTAGCCCCCCCGGGGCAGGGTAGCGGTGGAGCTTTCTTT. Full variable domain (missing parts from reference TRBV9 and TRBJ1-1): DSGVTQTPKHLITATGQRVTLRCSPRSGDLSVYWYQQSLDQGLQFLIQYYNGEERAKGNILERFSAQQFPDLHSELNLSSLELGDSALYFCASSVAPPGQGSGGAFFGQGTRLTVV.

This chain uses TRBV9 with TRBJ1-1; D possibly corresponds to TRBD1 (5 bases). Per the germline V gene, CDR1 is SGDLS and CDR2 is YYNGEE. V was shortened by 0 bases and J by 5 bases, with 8 bases between the two germline ends. CDR3 length equals 13 residues. CDR3 DNA sequence: TGTGCCAGCAGCGTAGCTGAGGGGACTGAAGCTTTCTTT. Translated, it gives CASSVAEGTEAFF.

The V gene is TRBV27, the J gene TRBJ1-2, with 9 bases lining up with TRBD1. Germline trimming cut 4 bases from V and 5 bases from J; bases unmatched to any gene: 5. The CDR3 runs 14 residues. The germline V gene encodes CDR1 MNHEY and CDR2 SMNVEV (reference sequence). The CDR3 bases are TGTGCCAGCAGTTCCTCCGGGACAGGGTATGGCTACACCTTC. It translates to CASSSSGTGYGYTF.

This clone is a singleton in its sample. J is TRBJ1-4 and V is TRBV25-1; D call uncertain. This CDR3 is built from 15 residues. CDR1 is MGHDK and CDR2 is SYGVNS in the germline V gene. The germline V and J ends were trimmed by 3 bases and 3 bases, with 11 bases remaining between them. The CDR3, as DNA: TGTGCCAGCAGTGACCCCCTAACCGCTAATGAAAAACTGTTTTTT. It is translated as CASSDPLTANEKLFF.

Points on this clone: The same CDR3 also results from other DNA sequences found in this sample. The J gene is TRBJ1-2, the V gene TRBV6-5; 11 bases are a match to TRBD1. The CDR3 has 16 amino acids. The J segment lost 1 base and the V segment lost 0 bases, leaving 1 base of the junction unmatched. The germline V gene encodes CDR1 MNHEY and CDR2 SVGAGI. This CDR3 reads CASSYSGTGGNYGYTF. The DNA of the CDR3 is TGTGCCAGCAGTTACTCCGGGACAGGGGGTAACTATGGCTACACCTTC.

The chain is built from TRBV28 and TRBJ1-5; D is unclear. Germline V gene lookup returns CDR1 MDHEN and CDR2 SYDVKM. This CDR3 contains 16 residues. With 6 bases removed from V and 1 base from J, the gap between germline ends came to 16 bases. The CDR3: CASSRRRGRSNQPQHF. The DNA for the CDR3 is TGTGCCAGCAGCCGACGTCGAGGTCGCAGCAATCAGCCCCAGCATTTT.

The rearrangement uses TRBV28 and TRBJ2-7, with a weak D call TRBD1 (6 bases). Germline V CDR1 and CDR2: MDHEN, SYDVKM. CDR3 length equals 15 residues. V gave up 4 bases and J gave up 6 bases, with 19 bases separating them. CDR3 region: CASSSPGQPPLEQYF. CDR3 in DNA: TGTGCCAGCAGTTCTCCCGGACAGCCCCCCCTCGAGCAGTACTTC.

This rearrangement joins TRBV5-1 to TRBJ2-1; 15 nucleotides agree with TRBD2. Germline loops: CDR1 SGHRS, CDR2 YFSETQ. The length of the CDR3 is 15 residues. V trimming: 4 bases; J trimming: 7 bases; junction bases outside the gene matches: 3. CDR3: CASSQGTSGRNEQFF. Written as DNA, the CDR3 is TGCGCCAGCAGCCAGGGGACTAGCGGGAGGAATGAGCAGTTCTTC. The variable domain in full, completed from reference TRBV5-1 and TRBJ2-1, reads KAGVTQTPRYLIKTRGQQVTLSCSPISGHRSVSWYQQTPGQGLQFLFEYFSETQRNKGNFPGRFSGRQFSNSRSEMNVSTLELGDSALYLCASSQGTSGRNEQFFGPGTRLTVL.

The chain is built from TRBV6-6 and TRBJ2-2, with a possible D match to TRBD1 (6 bases). Germline V gives CDR1 MNHNY, CDR2 SVGAGI (reference sequence). This CDR3 contains 16 residues. Trimming took 6 bases from V and 6 from J, leaving 20 bases between them. CDR3 sequence: CASSSTGTKKAGELFF. CDR3 sequence (DNA): TGTGCCAGCAGCTCGACCGGGACAAAGAAGGCCGGGGAGCTGTTTTTT.

The chain links TRBV5-6 to TRBJ1-1; 10 nucleotides align to TRBD1. CDR3 length: 15 residues. Trimming removed 3 bases from V and 6 bases from J; junction bases left unmatched: 8. Germline CDR1 SGHDT, CDR2 YYEEEE. CDR3 protein: CASSSWDRGWAEAFF. CDR3 sequence (DNA): TGTGCCAGCAGCTCCTGGGACAGGGGTTGGGCTGAAGCTTTCTTT.

The genes are TRBV5-6 and TRBJ1-5, with 10 nucleotides matching TRBD1. CDR1 and CDR2 from the germline V gene are SGHDT and YYEEEE. The CDR3 consists of 12 residues. The V and J ends lost 7 bases and 7 bases, in that order; junction bases with no gene match: 2. The CDR3, as DNA: TGTGCCAGCGGGACAGGGGACCAGCCCCAGCATTTT. It encodes CASGTGDQPQHF.

V is TRBV27 and J is TRBJ2-7; 7 bases align to TRBD1. V shed 6 bases, J shed 1 base, and the junction held 9 bases outside the gene matches. The CDR3 contains 15 residues. CDR1 is MNHEY, CDR2 SMNVEV, per germline (reference sequence). CDR3 sequence (DNA): TGTGCCAGCAGGGTAGGGACAGCCGTATCCTACGAGCAGTACTTC. Its translation: CASRVGTAVSYEQYF.